The T cell receptor beta chain under discussion was sequenced for a study of T cells in Graves' hyperthyroidism and ophthalmopathy. RNA transcripts gave rise to amplified TCR beta CDR3 regions. Primed by the HTBI set, a first-round RT-PCR was run on the TCR CDR3. In TCRdb, the multiplex PCR reads were re-called with MiXCR into one record per CDR3 protein. This table holds approximately 700,000 distinct CDR3 sequences, about 15% found once. Stable disease denoted Graves' hyperthyroidism without ophthalmopathy progression within 18 months. This clonotype has ten or more counts. This CDR3 contains 11 residues. Trimming pared 0 bases from V and 8 bases from J, leaving 7 bases between. Germline assignment: CDR1 DFQATT and CDR2 SNEGSKA (reference sequence).

The sequence was obtained from a man in his late teens or twenties with Graves' hyperthyroidism. The chain uses TRBV20-1 and TRBJ1-2; D is unresolved. The sequenced material came from blood. DNA of the CDR3: TGCAGTGCTAGAGATCTAAGCGGCTACACCTTC. Protein product: CSARDLSGYTF.